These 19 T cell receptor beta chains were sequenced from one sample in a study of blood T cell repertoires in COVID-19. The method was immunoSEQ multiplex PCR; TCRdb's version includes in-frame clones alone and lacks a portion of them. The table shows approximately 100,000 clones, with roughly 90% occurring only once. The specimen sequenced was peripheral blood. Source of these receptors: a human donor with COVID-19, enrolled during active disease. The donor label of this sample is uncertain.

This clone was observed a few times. CDR3 DNA sequence: TGTGCCAGCAGCTCTACAGGAGTCAGCTCCTACAATGAGCAGTTCTTC. Translation gives CASSSTGVSSYNEQFF. The chain uses TRBV7-3 and TRBJ2-1; D is perhaps TRBD1 (5 bases). The CDR3 has 16 amino acids. The germline V and J ends were trimmed by 4 bases and 0 bases, with 13 bases remaining between them. The V gene's germline CDR1 is SGHTA and CDR2 FQGTGA.

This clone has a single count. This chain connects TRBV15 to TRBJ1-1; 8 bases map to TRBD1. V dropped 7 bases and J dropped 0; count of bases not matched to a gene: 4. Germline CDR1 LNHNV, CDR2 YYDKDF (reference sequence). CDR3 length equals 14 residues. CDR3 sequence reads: CATILDRVNTEAFF. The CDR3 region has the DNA TGTGCCACCATCTTGGACAGGGTGAACACTGAAGCTTTCTTT.

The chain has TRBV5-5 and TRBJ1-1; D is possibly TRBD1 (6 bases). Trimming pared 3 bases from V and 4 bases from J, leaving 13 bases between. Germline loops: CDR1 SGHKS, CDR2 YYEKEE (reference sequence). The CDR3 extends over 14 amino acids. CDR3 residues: CASSSDRFGTEAFF. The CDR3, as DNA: TGTGCCAGCAGCTCTGACAGGTTTGGCACTGAAGCTTTCTTT.

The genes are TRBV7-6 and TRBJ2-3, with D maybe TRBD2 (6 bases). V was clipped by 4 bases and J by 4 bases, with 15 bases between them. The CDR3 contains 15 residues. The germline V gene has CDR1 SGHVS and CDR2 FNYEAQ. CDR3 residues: CASSYPAGSADTQYF. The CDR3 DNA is TGTGCCAGCAGCTACCCAGCGGGCTCCGCAGATACGCAGTATTTT.

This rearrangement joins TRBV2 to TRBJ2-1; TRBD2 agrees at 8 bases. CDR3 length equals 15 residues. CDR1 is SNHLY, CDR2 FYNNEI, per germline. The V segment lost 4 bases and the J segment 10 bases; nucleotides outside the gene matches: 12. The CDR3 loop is CASSGGRREGREQFF. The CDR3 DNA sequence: TGTGCCAGCAGTGGGGGTCGTCGGGAGGGCCGCGAGCAGTTCTTC.

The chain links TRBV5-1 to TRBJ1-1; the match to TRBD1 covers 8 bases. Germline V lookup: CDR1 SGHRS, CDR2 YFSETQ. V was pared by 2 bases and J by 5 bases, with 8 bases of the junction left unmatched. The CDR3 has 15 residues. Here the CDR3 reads CASSFSGGAFTEAFF. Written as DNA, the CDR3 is TGCGCCAGCAGCTTTTCAGGGGGCGCTTTTACTGAAGCTTTCTTT.

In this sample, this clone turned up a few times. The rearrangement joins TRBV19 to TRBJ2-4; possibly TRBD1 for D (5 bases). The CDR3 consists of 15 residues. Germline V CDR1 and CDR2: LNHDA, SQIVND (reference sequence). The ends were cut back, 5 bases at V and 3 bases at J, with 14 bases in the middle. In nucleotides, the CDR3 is TGTGCCAGTAGTGTTCAGGGATCCGACAAAAACATTCAGTACTTC. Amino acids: CASSVQGSDKNIQYF.

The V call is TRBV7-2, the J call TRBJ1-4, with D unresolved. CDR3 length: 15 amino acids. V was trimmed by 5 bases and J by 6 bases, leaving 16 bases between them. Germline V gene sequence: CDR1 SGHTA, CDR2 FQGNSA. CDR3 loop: CASSLVTPPDEKLFF. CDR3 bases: TGTGCCAGCAGCCTCGTTACACCCCCCGATGAAAAACTGTTTTTT.

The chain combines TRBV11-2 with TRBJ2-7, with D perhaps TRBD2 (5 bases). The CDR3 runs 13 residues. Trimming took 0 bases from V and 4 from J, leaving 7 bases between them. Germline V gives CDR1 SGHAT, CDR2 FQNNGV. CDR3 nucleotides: TGTGCCAGCAGCTTAGACGGGGAATACGAGCAGTACTTC. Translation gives CASSLDGEYEQYF.

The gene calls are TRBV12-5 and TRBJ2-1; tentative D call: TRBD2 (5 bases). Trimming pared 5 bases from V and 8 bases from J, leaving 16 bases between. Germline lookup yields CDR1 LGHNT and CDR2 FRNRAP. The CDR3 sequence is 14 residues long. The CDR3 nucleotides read TGTGCTAGTGGTCGACAACTAGTTTCGGATGAGCAGTTCTTC. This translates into CASGRQLVSDEQFF. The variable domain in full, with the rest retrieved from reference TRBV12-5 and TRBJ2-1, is DARVTQTPRHKVTEMGQEVTMRCQPILGHNTVFWYRQTMMQGLELLAYFRNRAPLDDSGMPKDRFSAEMPDATLATLKIQPSEPRDSAVYFCASGRQLVSDEQFFGPGTRLTVL.

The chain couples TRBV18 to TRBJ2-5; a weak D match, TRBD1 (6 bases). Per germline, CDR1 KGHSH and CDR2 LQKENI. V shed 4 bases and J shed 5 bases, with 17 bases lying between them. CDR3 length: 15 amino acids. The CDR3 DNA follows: TGTGCCAGCTCACGGCTGGGACACCAGGGGGAGACCCAGTACTTC. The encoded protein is CASSRLGHQGETQYF.

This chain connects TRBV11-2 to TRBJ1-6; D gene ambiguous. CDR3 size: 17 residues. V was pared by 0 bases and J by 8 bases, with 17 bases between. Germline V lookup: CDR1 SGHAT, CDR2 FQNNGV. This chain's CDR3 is CASSLEYRWALDSPLHF. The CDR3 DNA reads TGTGCCAGCAGCTTAGAGTATCGGTGGGCTTTGGATTCACCCCTCCACTTT.

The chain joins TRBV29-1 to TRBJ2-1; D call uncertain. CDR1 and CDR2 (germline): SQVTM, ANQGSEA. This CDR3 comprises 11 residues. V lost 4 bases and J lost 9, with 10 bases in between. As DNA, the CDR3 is TGCAGCGTTGTGGGCAGCAGTGAGCAGTTCTTC. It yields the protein CSVVGSSEQFF.

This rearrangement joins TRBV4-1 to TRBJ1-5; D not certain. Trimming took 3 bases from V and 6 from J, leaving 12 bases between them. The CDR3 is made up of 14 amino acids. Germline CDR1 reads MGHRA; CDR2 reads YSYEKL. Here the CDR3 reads CASSQYGSGQPQHF. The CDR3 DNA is TGCGCCAGCAGCCAGTACGGGTCGGGTCAGCCCCAGCATTTT.

The CDR3 coding sequence is TGTGCCAGCAGTTACCAGGGGGCCGGTAATCAGCCCCAGCATTTT. Residues: CASSYQGAGNQPQHF. The V gene is TRBV6-5, the J gene TRBJ1-5, with TRBD1 matching over 8 bases. Trimming removed 2 bases from V and 4 bases from J; junction bases left unmatched: 4. The CDR3 totals 15 residues. Germline assignment: CDR1 MNHEY and CDR2 SVGAGI.

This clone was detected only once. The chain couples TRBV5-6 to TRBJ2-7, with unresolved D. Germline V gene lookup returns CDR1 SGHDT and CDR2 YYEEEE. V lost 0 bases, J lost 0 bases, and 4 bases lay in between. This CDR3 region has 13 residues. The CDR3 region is CASSLGSSYEQYF. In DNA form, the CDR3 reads TGTGCCAGCAGCTTGGGCAGCTCCTACGAGCAGTACTTC.

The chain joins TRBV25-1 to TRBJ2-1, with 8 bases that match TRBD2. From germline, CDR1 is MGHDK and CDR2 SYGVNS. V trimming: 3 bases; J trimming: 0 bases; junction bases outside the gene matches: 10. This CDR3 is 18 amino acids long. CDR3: CASSETSADGSSYNEQFF. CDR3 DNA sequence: TGTGCCAGCAGTGAGACTAGCGCGGATGGGAGCTCCTACAATGAGCAGTTCTTC.

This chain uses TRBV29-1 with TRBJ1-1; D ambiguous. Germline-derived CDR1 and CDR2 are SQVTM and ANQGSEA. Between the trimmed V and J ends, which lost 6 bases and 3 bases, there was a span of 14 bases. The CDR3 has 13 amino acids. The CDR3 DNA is TGCAGCGTCTCCCCCCTTCCGGACACTGAAGCTTTCTTT. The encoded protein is CSVSPLPDTEAFF.

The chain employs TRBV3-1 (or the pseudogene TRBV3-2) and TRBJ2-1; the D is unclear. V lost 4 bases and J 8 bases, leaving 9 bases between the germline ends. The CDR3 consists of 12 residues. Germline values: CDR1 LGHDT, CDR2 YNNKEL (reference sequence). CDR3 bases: TGTGCCAGCAGCCTCGGGTTCGATGAGCAGTTCTTC. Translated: CASSLGFDEQFF.